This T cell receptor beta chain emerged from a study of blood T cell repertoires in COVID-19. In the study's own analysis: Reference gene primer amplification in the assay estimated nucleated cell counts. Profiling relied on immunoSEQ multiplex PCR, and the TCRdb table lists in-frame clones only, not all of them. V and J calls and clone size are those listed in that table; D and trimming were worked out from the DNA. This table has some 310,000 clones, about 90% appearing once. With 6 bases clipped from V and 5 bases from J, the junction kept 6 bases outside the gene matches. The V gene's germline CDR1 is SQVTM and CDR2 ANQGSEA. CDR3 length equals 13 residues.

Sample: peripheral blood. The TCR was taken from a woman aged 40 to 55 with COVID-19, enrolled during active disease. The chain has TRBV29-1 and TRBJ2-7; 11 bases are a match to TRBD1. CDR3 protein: CSVGDRGSHEQYF. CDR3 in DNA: TGCAGCGTGGGGGACAGGGGGTCCCACGAGCAGTACTTC.